Given below is one TCR beta chain in context. Profiled with immunoSEQ multiplex PCR; TCRdb holds only in-frame clones, not every one. Of fewer than 250,000 clones listed, 92% are singletons. The data are from a study of blood T cell repertoires in COVID-19. Germline lookup yields CDR1 SGHDN and CDR2 FVKESK. Trimming took off 0 bases at V and 5 bases at J, with 11 bases between the two ends. The CDR3 is made up of 14 amino acids. The chain links TRBV14 to TRBJ2-7; no clear D gene. The clonotype originates from a man aged 30-40 years with acute or convalescent COVID-19. Material: peripheral blood. In nucleotides, the CDR3 is TGTGCCAGCAGCCAAGATAGCATTTTCGACGAGCAGTACTTC. Its translation is CASSQDSIFDEQYF.